The subject of this entry is one TCR beta chain. Patients from Seattle were sampled longitudinally, starting during active infection. The sample belongs to a study of blood T cell repertoires in COVID-19. Repertoires were generated with immunoSEQ multiplex PCR, while TCRdb's copy carries only in-frame clones and drops some. The sample has over 60,000 clones; 65% to 85% are singletons. V lost 10 bases, J lost 7 bases, and 13 bases stayed unmatched. The CDR3 has 14 amino acids. The V gene's germline CDR1 is SNHLY and CDR2 FYNNEI. The sample consisted of peripheral blood. The V and J genes are TRBV2 and TRBJ2-1; 7 nucleotides line up with TRBD2. The TCR comes from a man in his 60s with COVID-19, enrolled during active disease. The CDR3: CATHRGAGRNEQFF. DNA of the CDR3: TGTGCCACCCATCGTGGGGCCGGGAGGAATGAGCAGTTCTTC.